This T cell receptor (beta chain) came from a study of blood T cells in healthy people across ages. Whole-study findings and limits: Unsorted PBMCs prevented conclusive naive versus antigen-experienced comparison.

Comment on this clonotype: Its specificity is not known.

The second PCR ran roughly 6 to 11 cycles with a sample-barcoded 5' primer and J-beta primers. TCRdb recomputed calls from the 5' RACE reads with MiXCR, one row per CDR3 protein. The table includes about 780,000 distinct CDR3 sequences, about 47% detected once. CDR3 length: 16 amino acids. After removal of 6 bases from V and 4 bases from J, the junction contained 9 bases not matched to a gene. This chain links TRBV12-3 or TRBV12-4 with TRBJ2-5, with 12 positions matching TRBD1. The source material was blood. The receptor was isolated from a man aged 80 or over in good health. CDR3 DNA sequence: TGTGCCAGCAGCAACCTCGGGACAGGGGGCTCAGAGACCCAGTACTTC. It translates to CASSNLGTGGSETQYF.